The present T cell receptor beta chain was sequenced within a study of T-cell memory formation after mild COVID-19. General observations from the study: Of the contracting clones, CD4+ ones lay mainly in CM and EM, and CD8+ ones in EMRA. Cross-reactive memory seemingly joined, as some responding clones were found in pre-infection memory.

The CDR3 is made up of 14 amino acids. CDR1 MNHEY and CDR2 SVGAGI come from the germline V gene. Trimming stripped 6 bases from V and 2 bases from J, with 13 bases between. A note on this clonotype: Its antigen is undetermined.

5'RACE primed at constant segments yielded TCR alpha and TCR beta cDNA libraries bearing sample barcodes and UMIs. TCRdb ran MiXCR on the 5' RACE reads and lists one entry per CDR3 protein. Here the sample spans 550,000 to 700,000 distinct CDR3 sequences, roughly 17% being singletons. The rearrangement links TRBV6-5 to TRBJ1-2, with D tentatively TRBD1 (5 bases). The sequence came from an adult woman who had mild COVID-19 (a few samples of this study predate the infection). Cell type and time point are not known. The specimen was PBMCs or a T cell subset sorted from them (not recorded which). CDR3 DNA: TGTGCCAGCAGGGAGGGACTTTTGAACTATGGCTACACCTTC. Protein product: CASREGLLNYGYTF.